The rows below give T cell receptor beta chains drawn from one sample of a study of CD8 T cells in ankylosing spondylitis. TCRdb redid the calling of the 5' RACE reads with MiXCR, one entry per CDR3 protein. The table shows hundreds of thousands of distinct CDR3 sequences, with roughly 13% occurring only once. The sequenced sample was blood, either unsorted or a sorted T cell fraction (not recorded which). The receptors stem from a male donor with ankylosing spondylitis. Each CDR3 is given with its conserved first and last residue. Each record gives: D gene, V gene, clone size, J gene, CDR3 DNA, CDR3 protein. A D gene is named only where the DNA matches it firmly. Rows may omit the clone size; those that give it use once, few, many or a size class.

D: .
V: TRBV28
size: few
J: TRBJ1-4
DNA: TGTGCCAGCAGCTACCGGGACACCGCTAATGAAAAACTGTTTTTT
CDR3: CASSYRDTANEKLFF

D: TRBD2
V: TRBV24-1
size: many
J: TRBJ2-1
DNA: TGTGCCACCATTGGGACTAGGGGCCATGAGCAGTTCTTC
CDR3: CATIGTRGHEQFF

D: .
V: TRBV2
size: few
J: TRBJ2-3
DNA: TGTGCCAGCAAGGGGCCCGATACGCAGTATTTT
CDR3: CASKGPDTQYF

D: TRBD2
V: TRBV12-3/TRBV12-4
size: few
J: TRBJ2-5
DNA: TGTGCCAGCAGTTTATGGCTAGCGGGAGTTAAAGAGACCCAGTACTTC
CDR3: CASSLWLAGVKETQYF

D: .
V: TRBV10-2
size: many
J: TRBJ2-7
DNA: TGCGCCAGCAGCACAGGGAGCTCCTACGAGCAGTACTTC
CDR3: CASSTGSSYEQYF

D: .
V: TRBV15
size: few
J: TRBJ2-7
DNA: TGTGCCACCAGCAGAGATAGATGGGGGGGGCAGGACGAGGAGTACTTC
CDR3: CATSRDRWGGQDEEYF

D: TRBD1
V: TRBV7-9
size: .
J: TRBJ1-4
DNA: TGTGCCAGCAGCTCTCAGGGGGCAGCTAATGAAAAACTGTTTTTT
CDR3: CASSSQGAANEKLFF

D: .
V: TRBV27
size: .
J: TRBJ2-2
DNA: TGTGCCAGCGAATTGCAGGGAAACACCGGGGAGCTGTTTTTT
CDR3: CASELQGNTGELFF

D: TRBD1
V: TRBV19
size: few
J: TRBJ2-1
DNA: TGTGCCAGTAGTAACAGGGGGCAGACTGAGCAGTTCTTC
CDR3: CASSNRGQTEQFF

D: .
V: TRBV24-1
size: few
J: TRBJ2-5
DNA: TGTGCCACCAGTGAGTCCCACAGGGCTTGGGAGACCCAGTACTTC
CDR3: CATSESHRAWETQYF

D: TRBD2
V: TRBV19
size: .
J: TRBJ2-1
DNA: TGTGCCAGTAGTATCGGGACTAGCTTCTATGAGCAGTTCTTC
CDR3: CASSIGTSFYEQFF

D: .
V: TRBV3-1
size: once
J: TRBJ2-3
DNA: TGTGCCAGCAGCCACGATACCGGGAGCCTCGTGAATACGCAGTATTTT
CDR3: CASSHDTGSLVNTQYF

D: .
V: TRBV9
size: few
J: TRBJ1-1
DNA: TGTGCCAGCAGCCCCAGCTGGGGAGGGCGTGAAGCTTTCTTT
CDR3: CASSPSWGGREAFF

D: TRBD1
V: TRBV10-3
size: few
J: TRBJ1-3
DNA: TGTGCCATCAGGGCCCCGATTCAGGGACAGGGCTTGGGATACTCTGGAAACACCATATATTTT
CDR3: CAIRAPIQGQGLGYSGNTIYF

D: TRBD2
V: TRBV11-2
size: .
J: TRBJ2-3
DNA: TGTGCCAGCGGACCCACCTTTCTAGCGGCCGGTGGTACAGATACGCAGTATTTT
CDR3: CASGPTFLAAGGTDTQYF

D: .
V: TRBV29-1
size: .
J: TRBJ1-1
DNA: TGCAGCGTTGTCCCAAAGGGGAGGAACACTGAAGCTTTCTTT
CDR3: CSVVPKGRNTEAFF

D: TRBD1
V: TRBV2
size: many
J: TRBJ1-1
DNA: TGTGCCAGCAGTGGACGGACAGGGATAAGTACTGAAGCTTTCTTT
CDR3: CASSGRTGISTEAFF

D: .
V: TRBV5-1
size: .
J: TRBJ1-1
DNA: TGCGCCAGCAGCTTGGTAGGGGGATTGGACACTGAAGCTTTCTTT
CDR3: CASSLVGGLDTEAFF

D: .
V: TRBV5-6
size: .
J: TRBJ2-7
DNA: TGTGCCAGCAGCAGGGTCAGGGGGACTGGCTACGAGCAGTACTTC
CDR3: CASSRVRGTGYEQYF

D: TRBD1
V: TRBV9
size: .
J: TRBJ1-1
DNA: TGTGCCAGCAGCGCTCACCGGGACAGGGGGCAAGACACTGAAGCTTTCTTT
CDR3: CASSAHRDRGQDTEAFF

D: .
V: TRBV7-9
size: few
J: TRBJ1-1
DNA: TGTGCCAGCAGCCCCGACCCCGGGTTTGGCACTGAAGCTTTCTTT
CDR3: CASSPDPGFGTEAFF

D: .
V: TRBV12-3/TRBV12-4
size: few
J: TRBJ2-1
DNA: TGTGCCAGCACCGCGGCCCCCATCGCGAGGAACGAGCAGTTCTTC
CDR3: CASTAAPIARNEQFF

D: .
V: TRBV9
size: few
J: TRBJ2-3
DNA: TGTGCCAGCAGCGGCCACGGGCGCGCTAGCACAGATACGCAGTATTTT
CDR3: CASSGHGRASTDTQYF

D: .
V: TRBV7-9
size: few
J: TRBJ1-1
DNA: TGTGCCAGCAAGCTCTGGGACACTAACACTGAAGCTTTCTTT
CDR3: CASKLWDTNTEAFF

D: TRBD2
V: TRBV7-2
size: .
J: TRBJ2-3
DNA: TGTGCCAGCAGCGAAGCGGGAGTGGATACGCAGTATTTT
CDR3: CASSEAGVDTQYF

D: .
V: TRBV7-7
size: many
J: TRBJ2-2
DNA: TGTGCCAGCAGCCGCGACGCTACGGCCGGGGAGCTGTTTTTT
CDR3: CASSRDATAGELFF

D: .
V: TRBV7-2
size: .
J: TRBJ1-2
DNA: TGTGCCAGCAGCCCCAGTGGGCACTATGGCTACACCTTC
CDR3: CASSPSGHYGYTF

D: .
V: TRBV29-1
size: many
J: TRBJ2-5
DNA: TGCAGCGTTGAATCTGGCCGAGGGCAGACCCAGTACTTC
CDR3: CSVESGRGQTQYF

D: TRBD2
V: TRBV5-1
size: .
J: TRBJ2-3
DNA: TGCGCCAGCAGCCGCGGACTAGCGGGACCAGATACGCAGTATTTT
CDR3: CASSRGLAGPDTQYF

D: .
V: TRBV24-1
size: .
J: TRBJ1-5
DNA: TGTGCCACCAGTGGGGGAATGGGCAATCAGCCCCAGCATTTT
CDR3: CATSGGMGNQPQHF

D: TRBD2
V: TRBV5-1
size: many
J: TRBJ2-7
DNA: TGCGCCAGCAGCTGGGGGGGTGACTCCTACGAGCAGTACTTC
CDR3: CASSWGGDSYEQYF

D: .
V: TRBV2
size: .
J: TRBJ1-5
DNA: TGTGCCAGCAGTCCGCCGGGACAAGTCAATCAGCCCCAGCATTTT
CDR3: CASSPPGQVNQPQHF

D: TRBD1
V: TRBV7-8
size: few
J: TRBJ1-1
DNA: TGTGCCAGCAGCTCCCGGACAGGGAGGGTGCCTTCTGAAGCTTTCTTT
CDR3: CASSSRTGRVPSEAFF

D: TRBD1
V: TRBV9
size: .
J: TRBJ2-1
DNA: TGTGCCAGCAGCAAAGACAGGGGGGTCTCTACTGAGCAGTTCTTC
CDR3: CASSKDRGVSTEQFF

D: .
V: TRBV12-3/TRBV12-4
size: .
J: TRBJ2-1
DNA: TGTGCCAGCAAACCCTCGGCGGGTGTCTCCTACAATGAGCAGTTCTTC
CDR3: CASKPSAGVSYNEQFF

D: .
V: TRBV5-1
size: few
J: TRBJ1-4
DNA: TGCGCCAGCAGCCGGACACCGGAAGCAACTAATGAAAAACTGTTTTTT
CDR3: CASSRTPEATNEKLFF

D: .
V: TRBV19
size: .
J: TRBJ2-1
DNA: TGTGCCAGTAAGTGGGGCTACAATGAGCAGTTCTTC
CDR3: CASKWGYNEQFF

D: .
V: TRBV2
size: .
J: TRBJ2-5
DNA: TGTGCCAGCAGACAAGGGACAAGCATGGGGACCCAGTACTTC
CDR3: CASRQGTSMGTQYF

D: .
V: TRBV12-3/TRBV12-4
size: .
J: TRBJ1-2
DNA: TGTGCCAGCACCCCGGGACCCCCTCTTGAGGGCTACACCTTC
CDR3: CASTPGPPLEGYTF

D: TRBD1
V: TRBV29-1
size: few
J: TRBJ2-1
DNA: TGCAGCGTCAATGGACAGGGGGCCACCAATGAGCAGTTCTTC
CDR3: CSVNGQGATNEQFF

D: TRBD2
V: TRBV12-3/TRBV12-4
size: few
J: TRBJ2-1
DNA: TGTGCCAGCAGTCCCCACCCGCCAGGACTAGCGGTTTACAATGAGCAGTTCTTC
CDR3: CASSPHPPGLAVYNEQFF

D: .
V: TRBV7-2
size: .
J: TRBJ2-7
DNA: TGTGCCAGCAGCTTATCGGGTCCCGAGCAGTACTTC
CDR3: CASSLSGPEQYF

D: .
V: TRBV21-1
size: .
J: TRBJ2-4
DNA: TGTGCCAGCAGCAAAGGGGAGTCCGGAGCCAAAAACATTCAGTACTTC
CDR3: CASSKGESGAKNIQYF

D: .
V: TRBV7-2
size: few
J: TRBJ2-3
DNA: TGTGCCAGCAGCCCGGAGTTTGGGACAGATACGCAGTATTTT
CDR3: CASSPEFGTDTQYF

D: .
V: TRBV7-6
size: .
J: TRBJ2-1
DNA: TGTGCCAGCAGCTTAGGGGTACAGGAGGGCAATGAGCAGTTCTTC
CDR3: CASSLGVQEGNEQFF

D: TRBD2
V: TRBV20-1
size: many
J: TRBJ2-3
DNA: TGCAGTGCGGGGAGGGCCGGCACAGATACGCAGTATTTT
CDR3: CSAGRAGTDTQYF

D: TRBD1
V: TRBV12-3/TRBV12-4
size: .
J: TRBJ2-2
DNA: TGTGCCAGCAGTTTAATGGGACAGGAAACCGCTGTGCTGTTTTTT
CDR3: CASSLMGQETAVLFF

D: TRBD1
V: TRBV7-6
size: .
J: TRBJ2-5
DNA: TGTGCCAGCAGCTTACCCTGGGACAGGGTCGAGACCCAGTACTTC
CDR3: CASSLPWDRVETQYF

D: .
V: TRBV18
size: few
J: TRBJ1-1
DNA: TGTGCCAGCTCCCCAAATGTCCCCGAGGTGAATGAAGCTTTCTTT
CDR3: CASSPNVPEVNEAFF

D: TRBD2
V: TRBV9
size: few
J: TRBJ2-1
DNA: TGTGCCAGCAGCGTAGGGGCTAGCGGGAGAAGGAGGGACAATGAGCAGTTCTTC
CDR3: CASSVGASGRRRDNEQFF

D: .
V: TRBV3-1
size: many
J: TRBJ2-1
DNA: TGTGCCAGCAGCCAAGTCTCAGGGATCAATGAGCAGTTCTTC
CDR3: CASSQVSGINEQFF

D: .
V: TRBV5-5
size: few
J: TRBJ2-7
DNA: TGTGCCAGCAGCCCCCCCGACCCCACAGGGACCTACGAGCAGTACTTC
CDR3: CASSPPDPTGTYEQYF

D: .
V: TRBV12-5
size: .
J: TRBJ1-4
DNA: TGTGCTAGTGCCGCTGATGAAAAACTGTTTTTT
CDR3: CASAADEKLFF

D: .
V: TRBV20-1
size: .
J: TRBJ2-3
DNA: TGCAGTGCTTTCCGGGAGCTCACAGATACGCAGTATTTT
CDR3: CSAFRELTDTQYF